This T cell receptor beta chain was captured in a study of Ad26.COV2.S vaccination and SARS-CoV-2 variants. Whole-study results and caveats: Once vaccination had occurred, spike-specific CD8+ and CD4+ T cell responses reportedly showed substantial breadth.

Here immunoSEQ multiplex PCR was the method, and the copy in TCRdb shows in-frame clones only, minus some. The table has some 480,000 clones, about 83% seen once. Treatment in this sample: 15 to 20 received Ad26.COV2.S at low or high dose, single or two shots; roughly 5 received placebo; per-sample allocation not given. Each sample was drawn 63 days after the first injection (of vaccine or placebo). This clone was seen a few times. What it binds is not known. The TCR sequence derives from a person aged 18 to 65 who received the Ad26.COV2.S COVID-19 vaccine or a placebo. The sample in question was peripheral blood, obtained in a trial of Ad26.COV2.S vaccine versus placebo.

CDR3 residues: CATADRGLSPLHF. The CDR3 bases are TGCGCCACCGCAGACAGGGGGTTATCACCCCTCCACTTT. The rearrangement joins TRBV10-1 to TRBJ1-6; 9 bases fit TRBD1. Germline values: CDR1 WNHNN, CDR2 SYGVQD (reference sequence). CDR3 size: 13 residues. J lost 10 bases, V lost 10 bases, and 8 bases had no gene match.